One sample yielded the 18 T cell receptor beta chains listed below, sequenced in a study of blood T cell repertoires in COVID-19 (dated by TCRdb to about 2020). The method was the immunoSEQ multiplex PCR assay. Held by TCRdb, this immuneACCESS table contains in-frame sequences only and omits some clones. Under half of the omission traces to an unresolved V gene where checked; the cause of the rest is unknown. Within this sample are about 180,000 clones, with about four fifths of them counted one time only. Approximately 7.1% of the sample is held by the ten biggest clonotypes. What was sequenced was peripheral blood. Receptor source: a human donor in a cohort sampled during active COVID-19.

V gene TRBV19 combines with J gene TRBJ1-5; possibly TRBD1 for D (5 bases). The CDR3 is 12 amino acids. The germline gives CDR1 LNHDA, CDR2 SQIVND (reference sequence). Trimming removed 11 bases from V and 3 bases from J, with 11 bases in between. CDR3: CAPQGINQPQHF. The CDR3 DNA sequence: TGTGCCCCCCAGGGAATCAATCAGCCCCAGCATTTT. The complete variable domain, with remaining parts taken from reference TRBV19 and TRBJ1-5, reads DGGITQSPKYLFRKEGQNVTLSCEQNLNHDAMYWYRQDPGQGLRLIYYSQIVNDFQKGDIAEGYSVSREKKESFPLTVTSAQKNPTAFYLCAPQGINQPQHFGDGTRLSIL.

This clone has a single count. CDR3 loop: CASSSGSTNEKLFF. CDR3 bases: TGTGCCAGCAGTTCCGGGTCAACTAATGAAAAACTGTTTTTT. The genes are TRBV6-5 and TRBJ1-4, with D hard to call. Trimming shortened V by 4 bases and J by 0 bases, and 6 bases separated the two germline ends. In germline, CDR1 is MNHEY, CDR2 SVGAGI. The CDR3 is made up of 14 amino acids.

The V and J genes are TRBV19 and TRBJ2-4; D may be TRBD2 (6 bases). This CDR3 contains 14 residues. Germline loops: CDR1 LNHDA, CDR2 SQIVND (reference sequence). The ends were cut back, 11 bases at V and 0 bases at J, with 14 bases in the middle. The DNA for the CDR3 is TGTGCCTCAACGGAGGGGACAGCCAAAAACATTCAGTACTTC. Translated, it gives CASTEGTAKNIQYF.

V usage is TRBV6-5 and J usage is TRBJ1-3, with 9 bases matching TRBD1. The V and J ends lost 2 bases and 2 bases, in that order; junction bases with no gene match: 1. There are 15 residues in the CDR3. Looked up from germline, CDR1 is MNHEY and CDR2 is SVGAGI. Here the CDR3 DNA reads TGTGCCAGCAGTTACGGGGACAGGGCTGGAAACACCATATATTTT. Translating it yields CASSYGDRAGNTIYF.

The rearrangement links TRBV2 to TRBJ1-2; 7 bases are a match to TRBD1. CDR3 size: 15 residues. Unmatched junction bases numbered 10, after V lost 4 bases and J lost 5 bases. The germline gives CDR1 SNHLY, CDR2 FYNNEI. CDR3 DNA sequence: TGTGCCAGCAGTGGTTCGACAGGGTCGGGATATGGCTACACCTTC. Translating gives CASSGSTGSGYGYTF.

CDR3 loop: CASSLGGPNEKLFF. The CDR3 coding sequence is TGTGCCAGCTCACTAGGCGGTCCTAATGAAAAACTGTTTTTT. The chain recombines TRBV18 with TRBJ1-4; D remains unclear. The CDR3 runs to 14 residues. Between the trimmed V and J ends, which lost 4 bases and 3 bases, there was a span of 9 bases. Germline V lookup: CDR1 KGHSH, CDR2 LQKENI.

The rearrangement links TRBV7-9 to TRBJ1-1; D is unresolved. V was trimmed by 4 bases and J by 0 bases, leaving 9 bases between them. The CDR3 runs 14 residues. Per the germline V gene, CDR1 is SEHNR and CDR2 is FQNEAQ (reference sequence). CDR3 in DNA: TGTGCCAGCAGCTCGGGGAGCATGAACACTGAAGCTTTCTTT. Translating it yields CASSSGSMNTEAFF.

The genes are TRBV19 and TRBJ2-7, with 8 nucleotides matching TRBD1. The CDR3 has 17 residues. J was trimmed by 1 base and V by 1 base; bases with no gene match: 9. Germline CDR1 and CDR2: LNHDA and SQIVND (reference sequence). The DNA for the CDR3 is TGTGCCAGTAGTATAGGTGGACAGGGTTTGTCATCCTACGAGCAGTACTTC. It codes for CASSIGGQGLSSYEQYF.

The chain is built from TRBV12-3 or TRBV12-4 and TRBJ1-1; D uncertain. The CDR3 runs 13 residues. Trimming took off 4 bases at V and 4 bases at J, with 10 bases between the two ends. CDR3: CASSSRFGTEAFF. The CDR3, as DNA: TGTGCCAGCAGTTCCCGTTTCGGCACTGAAGCTTTCTTT.

This chain links TRBV11-2 with TRBJ2-5; TRBD1 is a possible D gene (6 bases). The CDR3 extends over 13 amino acids. Germline lookup yields CDR1 SGHAT and CDR2 FQNNGV. Trimming cost V 7 bases and J 3 bases, with 12 bases left between them. The CDR3 DNA reads TGTGCCAGCACCACCAGGGGAGAAGAGACCCAGTACTTC. The encoded protein is CASTTRGEETQYF.

This chain joins TRBV27 and TRBJ1-2; D uncertain. The CDR3 spans 13 residues. Between the trimmed V and J ends, which lost 0 bases and 6 bases, there was a span of 8 bases. Germline V lookup: CDR1 MNHEY, CDR2 SMNVEV (reference sequence). This CDR3 is CASSLSGGNGYTF. The CDR3 region has the DNA TGTGCCAGCAGTTTATCGGGAGGGAATGGCTACACCTTC.

The chain has TRBV2 and TRBJ1-2; D perhaps matches TRBD1 (6 bases). Looked up from germline, CDR1 is SNHLY and CDR2 is FYNNEI. CDR3 size: 13 residues. V shed 10 bases and J shed 7 bases, with 19 bases lying between them. CDR3 amino acids: CAILTGQRSGYTF. DNA for the CDR3: TGTGCCATCCTCACGGGACAACGTTCTGGCTACACCTTC.

CDR3 in DNA: TGTGCCAGTAGCACCGGGTCCCCAAACACTGAAGCTTTCTTT. The encoded protein is CASSTGSPNTEAFF. This chain links TRBV19 with TRBJ1-1; D is undetermined. Trimming removed 6 bases from V and 2 bases from J, with 13 bases in between. Germline V lookup: CDR1 LNHDA, CDR2 SQIVND (reference sequence). There are 14 residues in the CDR3.

The J gene is TRBJ2-7, the V gene TRBV6-1; 7 bases line up with TRBD1. Trimming cost V 3 bases and J 9 bases; bases outside gene matches: 14. The CDR3 runs to 15 residues. Germline values: CDR1 MNHNS, CDR2 SASEGT. The CDR3 loop is CASSDGDRVGSRQYF. The CDR3 DNA reads as TGTGCCAGCAGTGACGGTGACAGGGTGGGATCGCGGCAGTACTTC.

The V and J genes are TRBV2 and TRBJ2-1; 7 bases align to TRBD2. Germline CDR1 is SNHLY and CDR2 is FYNNEI. The CDR3 has 12 residues. V lost 9 bases, J lost 3 bases, and 2 bases stayed unmatched. CDR3 DNA: TGTGCCAGGGGGGGGGTCTACAATGAGCAGTTCTTC. Residues: CARGGVYNEQFF.

This clone was observed once. The rearrangement uses TRBV3-1 (or the pseudogene TRBV3-2) and TRBJ1-5, with D uncertain. V lost 1 base and J lost 6, with 10 bases in between. The CDR3 sequence is 14 residues long. Germline V gene data show CDR1 as LGHDT and CDR2 as YNNKEL (reference sequence). CDR3 sequence: CASSQGRGVQPQHF. The DNA of the CDR3 is TGTGCCAGCAGCCAAGGACGGGGTGTTCAGCCCCAGCATTTT.

J is TRBJ1-1 and V is TRBV11-2; 7 bases are shared with TRBD1. The CDR3 has 16 amino acids. Germline V gives CDR1 SGHAT, CDR2 FQNNGV. J was trimmed by 1 base and V by 5 bases; bases with no gene match: 10. CDR3 sequence (DNA): TGTGCCAGCAGCACCCAAATAGGGGGCCCGAACACTGAAGCTTTCTTT. Its protein is CASSTQIGGPNTEAFF.

In this sample, this clone turned up once. The V and J genes are TRBV27 and TRBJ2-5; D unclear. This CDR3 has 14 amino acids. V was trimmed by 5 bases and J by 0 bases, leaving 10 bases between them. The germline gives CDR1 MNHEY, CDR2 SMNVEV (reference sequence). The CDR3 loop reads CASSREPYQETQYF. DNA of the CDR3: TGTGCCAGCAGTCGAGAACCGTACCAAGAGACCCAGTACTTC.